A single sample gave rise to the 25 T cell receptor beta chains below, sequenced in a study of regulatory T cells in long-lasting Graves disease. To make TCR beta libraries, researchers used iRepertoire HTBI primers and Arm-PCR of CDR3 regions. TCRdb passed the multiplex PCR reads through MiXCR, listing each CDR3 protein once. The table records around 480,000 distinct CDR3 sequences, around 15% of them present only once. The sample's time point: newly diagnosed GD, antithyroid drugs for less than 3 months. Extracted PBMC RNA gave rise to the TCR library. This sample was also put to use in a study of T cells in Graves' hyperthyroidism and ophthalmopathy.

The sample consisted of peripheral blood mononuclear cells (PBMCs), taken at new diagnosis, from a patient treated with antithyroid drugs. Receptor source: a man aged 35-49 years with Graves disease.

This clonotype occurred many times. The rearrangement uses TRBV5-1 and TRBJ2-7; no clear D. The CDR3 is made up of 12 amino acids. V was clipped by 6 bases and J by 4 bases, with 11 bases between them. Germline assignment: CDR1 SGHRS and CDR2 YFSETQ. The CDR3 nucleotides are TGCGCCAGCACTCCCAAGAGGTACGAGCAGTACTTC. Its protein product is CASTPKRYEQYF. The full variable domain, in which reference TRBV5-1 and TRBJ2-7 provide the parts outside the CDR3, is KAGVTQTPRYLIKTRGQQVTLSCSPISGHRSVSWYQQTPGQGLQFLFEYFSETQRNKGNFPGRFSGRQFSNSRSEMNVSTLELGDSALYLCASTPKRYEQYFGPGTRLTVT.

This sequence joins TRBV12-3 or TRBV12-4 and TRBJ2-1; perhaps TRBD2 as D (6 bases). V gave up 7 bases and J gave up 0 bases, with 16 bases separating them. The CDR3 spans 16 residues. The CDR3 DNA sequence: TGTGCCAGCACCTTGGGAAGGGGACTCTCCTACAATGAGCAGTTCTTC. It codes for CASTLGRGLSYNEQFF.

This clonotype was recorded at least ten times. This chain joins TRBV24-1 and TRBJ2-1; TRBD2 matches at 14 bases. Germline V gene lookup returns CDR1 KGHDR and CDR2 SFDVKD. The CDR3 covers 18 residues. J lost 7 bases, V lost 2 bases, and 9 bases had no gene match. Here the CDR3 DNA reads TGTGCCACCAGTGATTGGAGAGGGACTAGCGGGAGATCGAATGAGCAGTTCTTC. Translation gives CATSDWRGTSGRSNEQFF.

This clonotype came up many times. The chain has TRBV2 and TRBJ2-3; D possibly corresponds to TRBD2 (6 bases). The CDR3 loop spans 13 amino acids. V lost 4 bases and J 8 bases, leaving 13 bases between the germline ends. Germline CDR1 and CDR2: SNHLY and FYNNEI. This CDR3 reads CASSVSFGGTQYF. CDR3 bases: TGTGCCAGCAGTGTTTCCTTCGGGGGTACGCAGTATTTT.

This clonotype appeared many times. The rearrangement joins TRBV3-1 to TRBJ2-1; the D is unclear. The CDR3 has 17 amino acids. Between the trimmed V and J ends, which lost 6 bases and 10 bases, there was a span of 28 bases. Germline CDR1 is LGHDT and CDR2 is YNNKEL (reference sequence). The CDR3 here is CASSPSPHIGRDGEQFF. The CDR3, as DNA: TGTGCCAGCAGTCCAAGTCCCCATATCGGGCGTGACGGCGAGCAGTTCTTC.

This clonotype has at least ten counts. The chain has TRBV11-3 and TRBJ1-2; D not certain. Germline assignment: CDR1 SGHNT and CDR2 YENEEA. The V and J ends lost 1 base and 6 bases respectively, with 15 bases between them. This CDR3 spans 15 amino acids. In DNA form, the CDR3 reads TGTGCCAGCAGCTTAGGGGGTCCACAACAGCATGGCTACACCTTC. It encodes CASSLGGPQQHGYTF.

This clonotype appeared many times. The V and J genes are TRBV28 and TRBJ1-5; TRBD1 agrees at 7 bases. The ends lost 7 bases at V and 4 bases at J; junction bases unmatched: 7. The CDR3 is 14 amino acids. The V gene's germline CDR1 is MDHEN and CDR2 SYDVKM. The CDR3: CASIPTGSNQPQHF. In DNA form, the CDR3 reads TGTGCCAGCATTCCGACAGGGTCGAATCAGCCCCAGCATTTT.

The chain uses TRBV10-3 and TRBJ1-2; 7 bases match TRBD1. V lost 4 bases to trimming and J lost 4 bases; unmatched junction nucleotides: 9. Looked up from germline, CDR1 is ENHRY and CDR2 is SYGVKD. The CDR3 is 15 residues long. The CDR3, as DNA: TGTGCCATCAGTGGACCGGGACAGAACCTCTATGGCTACACCTTC. Translated: CAISGPGQNLYGYTF.

This clonotype was counted a few times. This chain joins TRBV7-9 and TRBJ1-4; D not resolved. The germline CDR1 and CDR2 sequences are SEHNR and FQNEAQ (reference sequence). Trimming pared 5 bases from V and 11 bases from J, leaving 12 bases between. The CDR3 sequence is 12 residues long. The CDR3 sequence: CASSVEVEKLFF. The CDR3 DNA sequence: TGTGCCAGCAGCGTAGAGGTAGAGAAACTGTTTTTT.

V usage is TRBV5-4 and J usage is TRBJ2-3; D is unclear. The CDR3 is made up of 13 amino acids. Trimming removed 1 base at V and 4 bases at J, with 7 bases between. Germline loops: CDR1 SGHNT, CDR2 YYREEE (reference sequence). The CDR3 DNA is TGTGCCAGCAGCTTGTCGAGCGCAGATACGCAGTATTTT. Residues: CASSLSSADTQYF.

This clonotype was seen many times. The V gene is TRBV28, the J gene TRBJ2-7, with D possibly being TRBD1 or TRBD2 (5 bases each). The CDR3 extends over 13 amino acids. The V gene's germline CDR1 is MDHEN and CDR2 SYDVKM. Trimming stripped 8 bases from V and 0 bases from J, with 11 bases between. The CDR3 loop is CASGTLSSYEQYF. The CDR3, as DNA: TGTGCCAGCGGGACGTTAAGCTCCTACGAGCAGTACTTC.

This clonotype was seen only a few times. For the CDR3, the DNA is TGTGCCAGCAGCTTAGAAGGCGTGGGTAATGAAAAACTGTTTTTT. It yields the protein CASSLEGVGNEKLFF. The chain couples TRBV7-9 to TRBJ1-4; D gene unclear. The V gene's germline CDR1 is SEHNR and CDR2 FQNEAQ (reference sequence). The V gene lost 1 base and the J gene lost 4 bases, with 10 bases spanning the gap. The CDR3 is made up of 15 amino acids. The full variable domain, rest sourced from reference TRBV7-9 and TRBJ1-4, is DTGVSQNPRHKITKRGQNVTFRCDPISEHNRLYWYRQTLGQGPEFLTYFQNEAQLEKSRLLSDRFSAERPKGSFSTLEIQRTEQGDSAMYLCASSLEGVGNEKLFFGSGTQLSVL.

This clonotype was detected many times. The J gene is TRBJ2-3, the V gene TRBV5-1; TRBD1 might be the D (5 bases). This CDR3 has 15 amino acids. Trimming shortened V by 0 bases and J by 3 bases, and 11 bases separated the two germline ends. Germline V CDR1 and CDR2: SGHRS, YFSETQ. CDR3 DNA: TGCGCCAGCAGCTTGGTTATGGCAGGGACAGATACGCAGTATTTT. Translating gives CASSLVMAGTDTQYF.

This chain uses TRBV14 with TRBJ2-2, with 7 bases matching TRBD2. Germline V lookup: CDR1 SGHDN, CDR2 FVKESK. Trimming cost V 4 bases and J 4 bases; bases outside gene matches: 9. The CDR3 consists of 16 residues. The CDR3 DNA reads as TGTGCCAGCAGCCTTACACCGGGACTAAGCACCGGGGAGCTGTTTTTT. It is translated as CASSLTPGLSTGELFF.

V usage is TRBV19 and J usage is TRBJ2-7, with D perhaps assigned TRBD1 or TRBD2 (6 bases each). The CDR3 is made up of 16 amino acids. Looked up from germline, CDR1 is LNHDA and CDR2 is SQIVND (reference sequence). Between the trimmed V and J ends, which lost 4 bases and 3 bases, there was a span of 19 bases. The CDR3 region has the DNA TGTGCCAGTAGTAGAACCGGAGGGCAGGGGAACTACGAGCAGTACTTC. Encoded protein: CASSRTGGQGNYEQYF.

On this clonotype: This may come from a read error, since a much larger clone is one base off. V is TRBV20-1 and J is TRBJ1-2; TRBD1 agrees at 7 bases. After removal of 3 bases from V and 3 bases from J, the junction contained 10 bases not matched to a gene. Germline V gene data show CDR1 as DFQATT and CDR2 as SNEGSKA (reference sequence). The CDR3 is 15 amino acids. CDR3 sequence reads: CSASEQQGIHYGYTF. DNA of the CDR3: TGCAGTGCTAGCGAACAACAGGGGATTCACTATGGCTACACCTTC.

This clonotype was observed at least ten times. CDR3 DNA sequence: TGTGCCAGCAGGGGTCTCAGGTGGGATGGCAATCAGCCCCAGCATTTT. As protein: CASRGLRWDGNQPQHF. This chain joins TRBV12-3 or TRBV12-4 and TRBJ1-5; D unresolved. V dropped 6 bases and J dropped 2 bases, with 17 bases sitting between them. The CDR3 totals 16 residues.

In this sample, this clonotype turned up a few times. This CDR3 is missing its conserved last phenylalanine or tryptophan, likely due to a read error. V usage is TRBV5-1 and J usage is TRBJ2-1; 13 bases agree with TRBD2. The CDR3 extends over 15 amino acids. Germline V gene data show CDR1 as SGHRS and CDR2 as YFSETQ. Trimming removed 4 bases from V and 5 bases from J; junction bases left unmatched: 3. CDR3 loop: CASSTGTSGNNEQFL. The CDR3 region has the DNA TGCGCCAGCAGCACCGGGACTAGCGGGAACAATGAGCAGTTCCTC.

The J gene is TRBJ1-4, the V gene TRBV6-2 or TRBV6-3; a possible D gene is TRBD1 (5 bases). Germline CDR1 reads MNHEY; CDR2 reads SVGEGT. The CDR3 contains 14 residues. The V gene lost 5 bases and the J gene lost 5 bases, with 12 bases spanning the gap. CDR3 nucleotides: TGTGCCAGCAGTCACCCGACAGCGAATGAAAAACTGTTTTTT. Its protein product is CASSHPTANEKLFF.

There are a few counts of this clonotype. The chain combines TRBV27 with TRBJ2-6; perhaps TRBD1 as D (6 bases). The length of the CDR3 is 18 residues. Germline V gives CDR1 MNHEY, CDR2 SMNVEV (reference sequence). Trimming stripped 7 bases from V and 0 bases from J, with 19 bases between. This CDR3 reads CASTRDGQTYSGANVLTF. The CDR3 coding sequence is TGTGCCAGCACGAGGGACGGACAGACCTACTCTGGGGCCAACGTCCTGACTTTC.

This clonotype has at least ten counts. V is TRBV28 and J is TRBJ2-1, with TRBD2 identical over 9 bases. Germline V gives CDR1 MDHEN, CDR2 SYDVKM. Germline trimming cut 8 bases from V and 10 bases from J; bases unmatched to any gene: 12. The CDR3 covers 14 residues. The CDR3 loop reads CASCLRGLAAEQFF. CDR3 DNA sequence: TGTGCCAGCTGCCTTCGGGGACTAGCCGCGGAGCAGTTCTTC.

This clonotype was counted at least ten times. The V call is TRBV27, the J call TRBJ2-7, with 8 bases matching TRBD1. The germline gives CDR1 MNHEY, CDR2 SMNVEV (reference sequence). There are 13 residues in the CDR3. V was pared by 5 bases and J by 7 bases, with 7 bases of the junction left unmatched. CDR3 sequence (DNA): TGTGCCAGCAGTCCGGGGGACAGGCGGGAGCAGTACTTC. Translation: CASSPGDRREQYF.

This chain joins TRBV19 and TRBJ2-3, with a weak D call TRBD1 (6 bases). This CDR3 has 15 amino acids. Trimming took off 10 bases at V and 6 bases at J, with 23 bases between the two ends. Germline V gene sequence: CDR1 LNHDA, CDR2 SQIVND (reference sequence). CDR3 DNA: TGTGCCACTACTCCGGACAGAGGAATCACGGATACGCAGTATTTT. Translation: CATTPDRGITDTQYF.

This clonotype showed up many times. The chain uses TRBV28 and TRBJ2-6, with a possible D match to TRBD1 (6 bases). The CDR3 totals 15 residues. Per germline, CDR1 MDHEN and CDR2 SYDVKM. V dropped 7 bases and J dropped 2 bases, with 12 bases sitting between them. The CDR3 loop is CASTPGAAGANVLTF. As DNA, the CDR3 is TGTGCCAGCACGCCAGGGGCAGCTGGGGCCAACGTCCTGACTTTC.

This clonotype was picked up many times. This sequence joins TRBV11-3 and TRBJ2-2; D call uncertain. The CDR3 runs 12 residues. In germline, CDR1 is SGHNT, CDR2 YENEEA. Trimming took 4 bases from V and 10 from J, leaving 10 bases between them. CDR3 in amino acids: CASSSGREELFF. The CDR3 nucleotides read TGTGCCAGCAGCTCTGGCCGCGAGGAGCTGTTTTTT.